The 9 T cell receptor beta chains below come from one sample, sequenced in a study of blood T cells in healthy people across ages. A sample-barcoded 5' primer and a J-beta primer mix were used in a second PCR of about 6 to 11 cycles. TCRdb reprocessed the 5' RACE reads with MiXCR, giving one entry per CDR3 protein. Here the sample spans 1.5 million to 2 million distinct CDR3 sequences, about 30% being singletons. The sample was blood. These receptors were collected from a woman younger than 45 in good health.

The chain recombines TRBV7-2 with TRBJ2-7, with 8 bases matching TRBD2. Germline CDR1 is SGHTA and CDR2 is FQGNSA. There are 14 residues in the CDR3. V was pared by 2 bases and J by 5 bases, with 5 bases of the junction left unmatched. The CDR3 DNA sequence: TGTGCCAGCAGCTTAATGCGGGGGGATAACGAGCAGTACTTC. It is translated as CASSLMRGDNEQYF. Variable domain in full (rest from reference TRBV7-2 and TRBJ2-7): GAGVSQSPSNKVTEKGKDVELRCDPISGHTALYWYRQSLGQGLEFLIYFQGNSAPDKSGLPSDRFSAERTGGSVSTLTIQRTQQEDSAVYLCASSLMRGDNEQYFGPGTRLTVT.

The gene calls are TRBV7-6 and TRBJ1-6, with D hard to call. The CDR3 loop spans 15 amino acids. Trimming cost V 0 bases and J 3 bases, with 6 bases left between them. Germline V gives CDR1 SGHVS, CDR2 FNYEAQ. In DNA, the CDR3 is TGTGCCAGCAGCTTAGCCAGAGACTATAATTCACCCCTCCACTTT. Translating gives CASSLARDYNSPLHF.

This clonotype was found a few times. The chain recombines TRBV11-3 with TRBJ1-2; 7 positions agree with TRBD1. The CDR3 extends over 19 amino acids. The trim removed 1 base at V and 0 bases at J, leaving 14 bases unmatched. Germline-derived CDR1 and CDR2 are SGHNT and YENEEA. This chain's CDR3 is CASSLASGGQWKTNYGYTF. CDR3 in DNA: TGTGCCAGCAGCTTAGCCTCTGGGGGACAGTGGAAGACTAACTATGGCTACACCTTC.

This clonotype was recorded a few times. This chain uses TRBV6-1 with TRBJ1-1; D is unclear. There are 17 residues in the CDR3. Germline V gene sequence: CDR1 MNHNS, CDR2 SASEGT. With 6 bases removed from V and 3 bases from J, the gap between germline ends came to 23 bases. CDR3 DNA: TGTGCCAGCAGGAGATCGGACGGACGAGTATTGGACACTGAAGCTTTCTTT. As protein: CASRRSDGRVLDTEAFF.

Worth noting for this clonotype: A clone one base away is much larger, so this may be a read error. Without the conserved terminal phenylalanine or tryptophan, this CDR3 likely stems from a read error. The V and J genes are TRBV20-1 and TRBJ2-7; a possible D gene is TRBD2 (5 bases). CDR1 DFQATT and CDR2 SNEGSKA come from the germline V gene (reference sequence). The CDR3 is 12 amino acids. V shed 6 bases and J shed 6 bases, with 15 bases lying between them. The CDR3 DNA is TGCAGTGCAACCATGAGACGGGGCGAGCAGTACCTC. This encodes CSATMRRGEQYL.

There are a few counts of this clonotype. One end of the junction varies from germline; a read error may be responsible. V gene TRBV2 combines with J gene TRBJ2-7; no definite D call. CDR1 is SNHLY, CDR2 FYNNEI, per germline. The CDR3 has 12 residues. The CDR3 region has the DNA TGTACCAGCGCGTATAGCTCCTACGAGCAGTACTTC. Protein sequence: CTSAYSSYEQYF. Variable domain in full (rest from reference TRBV2 and TRBJ2-7): EPEVTQTPSHQVTQMGQEVILRCVPISNHLYFYWYRQILGQKVEFLVSFYNNEISEKSEIFDDQFSVERPDGSNFTLKIRSTKLEDSAMYFCTSAYSSYEQYFGPGTRLTVT.

This clonotype was seen many times. This chain uses TRBV7-6 with TRBJ2-7, with 8 bases identical to TRBD2. Germline V lookup: CDR1 SGHVS, CDR2 FNYEAQ. CDR3 length: 14 amino acids. The junction had 6 bases not matched to a gene; V was cut back by 2 bases and J by 6 bases. CDR3 protein: CASSLMVSGGEQYF. CDR3 nucleotides: TGTGCCAGCAGCTTAATGGTCAGCGGGGGCGAGCAGTACTTC.

This clonotype was recorded at least ten times. V is TRBV5-4 and J is TRBJ2-7; D perhaps matches TRBD1 (5 bases). V shed 4 bases and J shed 5 bases, with 16 bases lying between them. The CDR3 sequence is 14 residues long. Germline lookup yields CDR1 SGHNT and CDR2 YYREEE (reference sequence). CDR3 sequence: CASSLDTLRDEQYF. The CDR3 coding sequence is TGTGCCAGCAGCCTGGACACCCTACGAGACGAGCAGTACTTC.

The chain combines TRBV5-1 with TRBJ1-1; no reliable D call. Germline V gene data show CDR1 as SGHRS and CDR2 as YFSETQ. This CDR3 contains 13 residues. V gave up 0 bases and J gave up 8 bases, with 11 bases separating them. The CDR3 loop reads CASSLAAVREAFF. The CDR3 region has the DNA TGCGCCAGCAGCTTGGCCGCTGTCAGAGAAGCTTTCTTT.